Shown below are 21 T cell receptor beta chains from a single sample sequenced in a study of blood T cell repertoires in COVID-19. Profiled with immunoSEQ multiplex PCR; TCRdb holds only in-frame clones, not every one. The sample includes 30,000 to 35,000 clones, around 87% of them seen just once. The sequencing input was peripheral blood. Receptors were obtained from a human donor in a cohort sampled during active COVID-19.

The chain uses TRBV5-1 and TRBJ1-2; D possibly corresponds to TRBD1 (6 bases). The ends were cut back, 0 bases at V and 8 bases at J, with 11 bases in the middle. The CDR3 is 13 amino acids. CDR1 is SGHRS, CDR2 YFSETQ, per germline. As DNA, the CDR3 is TGCGCCAGCAGCTTGGGCGGGGGCGACGGCTACACCTTC. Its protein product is CASSLGGGDGYTF.

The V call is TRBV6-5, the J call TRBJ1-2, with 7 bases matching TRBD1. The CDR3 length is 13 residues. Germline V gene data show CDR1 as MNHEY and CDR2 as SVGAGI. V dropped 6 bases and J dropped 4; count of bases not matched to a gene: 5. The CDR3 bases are TGTGCCAGCAGCAAGACAGGGACCTATGGCTACACCTTC. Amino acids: CASSKTGTYGYTF.

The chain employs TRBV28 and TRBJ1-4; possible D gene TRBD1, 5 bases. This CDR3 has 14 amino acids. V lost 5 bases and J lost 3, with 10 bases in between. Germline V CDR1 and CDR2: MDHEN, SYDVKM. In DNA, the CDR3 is TGTGCCAGCAGTCCCGGGGGGTCTAATGAAAAACTGTTTTTT. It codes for CASSPGGSNEKLFF.

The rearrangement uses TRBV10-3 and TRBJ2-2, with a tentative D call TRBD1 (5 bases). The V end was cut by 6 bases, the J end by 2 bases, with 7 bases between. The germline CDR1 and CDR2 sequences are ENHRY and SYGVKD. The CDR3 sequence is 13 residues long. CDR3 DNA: TGTGCCATCAGGCAGGGTAACACCGGGGAGCTGTTTTTT. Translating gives CAIRQGNTGELFF.

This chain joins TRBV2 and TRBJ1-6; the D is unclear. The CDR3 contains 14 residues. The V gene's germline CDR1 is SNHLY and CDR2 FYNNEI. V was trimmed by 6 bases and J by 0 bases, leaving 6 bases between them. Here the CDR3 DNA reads TGTGCCAGCAGGAGGGACTCCTATAATTCACCCCTCCACTTT. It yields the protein CASRRDSYNSPLHF.

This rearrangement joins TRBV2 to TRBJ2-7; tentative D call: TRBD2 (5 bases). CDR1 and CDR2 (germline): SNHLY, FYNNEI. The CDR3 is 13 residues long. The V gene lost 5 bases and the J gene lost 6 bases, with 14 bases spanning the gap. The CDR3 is CASSWGEGGEQYF. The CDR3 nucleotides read TGTGCCAGCAGTTGGGGTGAGGGTGGCGAGCAGTACTTC. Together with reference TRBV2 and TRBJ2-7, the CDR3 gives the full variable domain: EPEVTQTPSHQVTQMGQEVILRCVPISNHLYFYWYRQILGQKVEFLVSFYNNEISEKSEIFDDQFSVERPDGSNFTLKIRSTKLEDSAMYFCASSWGEGGEQYFGPGTRLTVT.

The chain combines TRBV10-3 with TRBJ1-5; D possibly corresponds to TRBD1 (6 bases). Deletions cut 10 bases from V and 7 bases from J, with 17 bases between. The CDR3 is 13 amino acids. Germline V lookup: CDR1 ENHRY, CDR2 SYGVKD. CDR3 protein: CANSGEPRQPQHF. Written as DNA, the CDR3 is TGTGCCAACTCAGGGGAGCCGCGGCAGCCCCAGCATTTT.

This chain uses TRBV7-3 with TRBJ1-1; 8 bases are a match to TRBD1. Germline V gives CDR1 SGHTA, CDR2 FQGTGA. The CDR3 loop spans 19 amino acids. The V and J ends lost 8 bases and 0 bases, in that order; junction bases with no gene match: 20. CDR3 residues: CASGKDRGVPLSMNTEAFF. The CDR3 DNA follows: TGTGCCAGCGGCAAAGACAGGGGTGTTCCCCTCTCCATGAACACTGAAGCTTTCTTT. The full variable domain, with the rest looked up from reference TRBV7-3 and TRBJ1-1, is GAGVSQTPSNKVTEKGKYVELRCDPISGHTALYWYRQSLGQGPEFLIYFQGTGAADDSGLPNDRFFAVRPEGSVSTLKIQRTERGDSAVYLCASGKDRGVPLSMNTEAFFGQGTRLTVV.

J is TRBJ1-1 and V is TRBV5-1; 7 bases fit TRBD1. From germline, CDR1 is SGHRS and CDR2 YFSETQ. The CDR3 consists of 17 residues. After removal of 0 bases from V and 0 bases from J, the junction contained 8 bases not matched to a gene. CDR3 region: CASSLVGGGRMNTEAFF. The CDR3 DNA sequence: TGCGCCAGCAGCTTGGTAGGGGGCGGGAGGATGAACACTGAAGCTTTCTTT.

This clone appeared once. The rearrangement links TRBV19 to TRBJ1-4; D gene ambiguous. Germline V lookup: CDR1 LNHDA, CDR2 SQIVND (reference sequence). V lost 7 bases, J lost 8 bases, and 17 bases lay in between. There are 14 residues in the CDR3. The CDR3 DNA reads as TGTGCCAGTACCCCGCCGACCCCCGGGGAAAAACTGTTTTTT. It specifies CASTPPTPGEKLFF. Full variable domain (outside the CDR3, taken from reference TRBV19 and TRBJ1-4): DGGITQSPKYLFRKEGQNVTLSCEQNLNHDAMYWYRQDPGQGLRLIYYSQIVNDFQKGDIAEGYSVSREKKESFPLTVTSAQKNPTAFYLCASTPPTPGEKLFFGSGTQLSVL.

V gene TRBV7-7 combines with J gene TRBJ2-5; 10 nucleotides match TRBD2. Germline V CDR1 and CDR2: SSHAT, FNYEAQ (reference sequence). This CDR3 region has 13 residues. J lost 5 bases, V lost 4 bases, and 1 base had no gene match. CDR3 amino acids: CASSWGLAETQYF. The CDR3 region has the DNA TGTGCCAGCAGCTGGGGACTAGCGGAGACCCAGTACTTC.

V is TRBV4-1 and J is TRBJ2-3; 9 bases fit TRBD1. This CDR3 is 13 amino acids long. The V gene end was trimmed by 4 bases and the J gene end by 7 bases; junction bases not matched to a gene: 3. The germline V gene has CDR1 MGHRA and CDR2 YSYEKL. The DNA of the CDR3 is TGCGCCAGCAGCCCGGGACAGGGATATACGCAGTATTTT. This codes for CASSPGQGYTQYF.

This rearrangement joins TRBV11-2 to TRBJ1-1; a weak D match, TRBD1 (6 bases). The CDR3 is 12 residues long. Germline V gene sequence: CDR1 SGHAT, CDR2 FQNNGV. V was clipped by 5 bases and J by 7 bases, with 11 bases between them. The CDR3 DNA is TGTGCCAGCAGCCTGGGGGGGCTTGAAGCTTTCTTT. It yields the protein CASSLGGLEAFF.

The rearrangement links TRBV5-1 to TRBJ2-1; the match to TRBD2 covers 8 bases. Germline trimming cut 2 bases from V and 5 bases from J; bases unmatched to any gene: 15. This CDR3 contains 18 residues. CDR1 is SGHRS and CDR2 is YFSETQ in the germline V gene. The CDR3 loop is CASSFPASGTSMDNEQFF. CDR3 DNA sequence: TGCGCCAGCAGCTTCCCTGCGTCCGGGACTAGTATGGACAATGAGCAGTTCTTC. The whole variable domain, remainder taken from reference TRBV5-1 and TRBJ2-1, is KAGVTQTPRYLIKTRGQQVTLSCSPISGHRSVSWYQQTPGQGLQFLFEYFSETQRNKGNFPGRFSGRQFSNSRSEMNVSTLELGDSALYLCASSFPASGTSMDNEQFFGPGTRLTVL.

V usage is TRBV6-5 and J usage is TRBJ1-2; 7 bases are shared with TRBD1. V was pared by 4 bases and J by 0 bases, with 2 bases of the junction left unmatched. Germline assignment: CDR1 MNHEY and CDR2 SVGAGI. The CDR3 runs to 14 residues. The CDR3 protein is CASSSDRANYGYTF. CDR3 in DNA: TGTGCCAGCAGTTCCGACAGGGCTAACTATGGCTACACCTTC.

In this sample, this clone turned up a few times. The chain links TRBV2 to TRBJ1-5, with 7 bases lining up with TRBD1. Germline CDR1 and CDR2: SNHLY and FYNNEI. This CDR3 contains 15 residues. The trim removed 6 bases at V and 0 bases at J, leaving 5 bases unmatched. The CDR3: CASRRQGNSNQPQHF. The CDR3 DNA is TGTGCCAGCAGGAGACAGGGAAATAGCAATCAGCCCCAGCATTTT.

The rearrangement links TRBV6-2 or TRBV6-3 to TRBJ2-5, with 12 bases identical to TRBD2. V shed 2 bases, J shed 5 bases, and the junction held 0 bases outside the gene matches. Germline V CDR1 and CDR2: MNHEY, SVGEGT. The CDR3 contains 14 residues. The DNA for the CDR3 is TGTGCCAGCAGTTACGGGACTAGCGGGGAGACCCAGTACTTC. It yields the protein CASSYGTSGETQYF.

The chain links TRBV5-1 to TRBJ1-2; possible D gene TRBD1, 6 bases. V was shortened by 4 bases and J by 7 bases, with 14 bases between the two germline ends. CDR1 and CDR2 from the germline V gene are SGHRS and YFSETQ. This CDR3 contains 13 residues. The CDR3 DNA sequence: TGCGCCAGCAGCCTGGGGGGCAGGCCTGGCTACACCTTC. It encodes CASSLGGRPGYTF.

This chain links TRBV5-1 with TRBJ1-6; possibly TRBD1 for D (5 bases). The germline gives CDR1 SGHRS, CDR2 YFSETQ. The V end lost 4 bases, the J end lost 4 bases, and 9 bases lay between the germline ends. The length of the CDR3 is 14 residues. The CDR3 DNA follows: TGCGCCAGCAGCCTCGGGGGGTATAATTCACCCCTCCACTTT. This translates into CASSLGGYNSPLHF. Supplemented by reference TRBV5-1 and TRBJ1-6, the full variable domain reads KAGVTQTPRYLIKTRGQQVTLSCSPISGHRSVSWYQQTPGQGLQFLFEYFSETQRNKGNFPGRFSGRQFSNSRSEMNVSTLELGDSALYLCASSLGGYNSPLHFGNGTRLTVT.

This chain's CDR3 is CASSPTRRGGWDTIYF. DNA of the CDR3: TGTGCCAGCAGTCCTACGCGAAGGGGGGGCTGGGACACCATATATTTT. The chain combines TRBV28 with TRBJ1-3; the D gene is possibly TRBD1 (6 bases). Trimming took off 5 bases at V and 8 bases at J, with 22 bases between the two ends. The germline gives CDR1 MDHEN, CDR2 SYDVKM. CDR3 size: 16 residues.

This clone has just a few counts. As DNA, the CDR3 is TGTGCCAGCAGCTTGTGGGGCGGGAGTCGGGCTCCTGAAGCTTTCTTT. It encodes CASSLWGGSRAPEAFF. This chain connects TRBV5-8 to TRBJ1-1; possible D gene TRBD1, 5 bases. CDR1 and CDR2 from the germline V gene are SGHTS and YDEGEE. CDR3 length equals 16 residues. The V end was cut by 1 base, the J end by 6 bases, with 19 bases between.